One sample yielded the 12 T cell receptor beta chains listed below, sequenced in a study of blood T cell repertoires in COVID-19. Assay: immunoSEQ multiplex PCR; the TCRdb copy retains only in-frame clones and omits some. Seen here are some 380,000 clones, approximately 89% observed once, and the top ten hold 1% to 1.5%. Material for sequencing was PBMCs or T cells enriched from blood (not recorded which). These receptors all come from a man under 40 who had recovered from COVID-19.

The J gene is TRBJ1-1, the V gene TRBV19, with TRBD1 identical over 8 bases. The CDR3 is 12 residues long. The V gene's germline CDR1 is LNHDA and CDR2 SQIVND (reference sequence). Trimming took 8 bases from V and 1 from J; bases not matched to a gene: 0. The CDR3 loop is CASGQGNTEAFF. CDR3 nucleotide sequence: TGTGCCAGTGGACAGGGGAACACTGAAGCTTTCTTT.

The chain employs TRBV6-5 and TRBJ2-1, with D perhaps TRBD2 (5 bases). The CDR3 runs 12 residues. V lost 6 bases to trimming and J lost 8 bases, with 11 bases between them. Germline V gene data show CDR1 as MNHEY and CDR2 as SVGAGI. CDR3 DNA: TGTGCCAGCAGACCGACGAGGGATGAGCAGTTCTTC. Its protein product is CASRPTRDEQFF.

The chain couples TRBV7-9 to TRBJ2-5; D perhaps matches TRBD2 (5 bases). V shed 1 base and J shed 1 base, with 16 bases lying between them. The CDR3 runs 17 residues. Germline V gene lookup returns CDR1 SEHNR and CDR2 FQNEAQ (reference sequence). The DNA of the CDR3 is TGTGCCAGCAGCTTAGAATATTATTCGGGAACCCAAGAGACCCAGTACTTC. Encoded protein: CASSLEYYSGTQETQYF.

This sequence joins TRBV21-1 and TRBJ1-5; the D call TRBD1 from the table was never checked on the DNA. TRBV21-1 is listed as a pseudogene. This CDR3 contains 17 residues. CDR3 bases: TGTGCCAGCAGCAAAGCAACAGGGTATCGATACAATCAGCCCCAGCATTTT. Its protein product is CASSKATGYRYNQPQHF.

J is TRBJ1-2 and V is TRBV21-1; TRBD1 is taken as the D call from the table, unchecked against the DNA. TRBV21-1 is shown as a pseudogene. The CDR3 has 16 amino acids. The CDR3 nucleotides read TGTGCCAGCGGGTCCCTGGACAGGTACCTTATTTTTGGCTACACCTTC. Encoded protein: CASGSLDRYLIFGYTF.

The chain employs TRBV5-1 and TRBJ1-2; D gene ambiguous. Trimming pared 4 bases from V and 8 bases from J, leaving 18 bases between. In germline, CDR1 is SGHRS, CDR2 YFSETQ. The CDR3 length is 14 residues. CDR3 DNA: TGCGCCAGCAGCCCGGCGGAGGGTCTGGGAGGCTACACCTTC. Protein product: CASSPAEGLGGYTF.

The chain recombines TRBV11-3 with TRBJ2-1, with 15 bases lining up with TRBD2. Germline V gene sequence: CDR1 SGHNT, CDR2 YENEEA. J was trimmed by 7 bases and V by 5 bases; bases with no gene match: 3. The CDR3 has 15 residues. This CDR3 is CASSTGLAGGNEQFF. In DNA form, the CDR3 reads TGTGCCAGCAGCACGGGACTAGCGGGGGGAAATGAGCAGTTCTTC.

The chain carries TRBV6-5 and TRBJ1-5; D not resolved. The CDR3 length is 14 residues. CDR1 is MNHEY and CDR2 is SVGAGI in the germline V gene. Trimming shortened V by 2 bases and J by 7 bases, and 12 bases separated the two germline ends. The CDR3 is CASSYAREGQPQHF. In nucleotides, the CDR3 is TGTGCCAGCAGTTACGCGCGGGAAGGACAGCCCCAGCATTTT.

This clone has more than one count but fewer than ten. The CDR3 nucleotides are TGCGCCAGCAGCGAAACGCCCGGGAAAGTTGATGGCTACACCTTC. Translation: CASSETPGKVDGYTF. The chain couples TRBV4-1 to TRBJ1-2, with unresolved D. Germline values: CDR1 MGHRA, CDR2 YSYEKL. Between the trimmed V and J ends, which lost 5 bases and 6 bases, there was a span of 19 bases. The CDR3 has 15 amino acids.

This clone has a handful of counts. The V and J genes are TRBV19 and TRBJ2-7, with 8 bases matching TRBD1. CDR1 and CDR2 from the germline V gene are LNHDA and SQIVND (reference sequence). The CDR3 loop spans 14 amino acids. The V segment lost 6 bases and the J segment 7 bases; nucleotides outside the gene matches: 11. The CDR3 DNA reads TGTGCCAGTAGATCCGGACAGGGTTTAGGGGAGCAGTACTTC. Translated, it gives CASRSGQGLGEQYF.

The CDR3 region has the DNA TGTGCCAGCACCCCAGGCCGGGGGGAGAAACTGTTTTTT. Encoded protein: CASTPGRGEKLFF. The chain joins TRBV12-3 or TRBV12-4 to TRBJ1-4, with TRBD1 as a possible D gene (5 bases). Trimming shortened V by 7 bases and J by 11 bases, and 17 bases separated the two germline ends. The CDR3 totals 13 residues.

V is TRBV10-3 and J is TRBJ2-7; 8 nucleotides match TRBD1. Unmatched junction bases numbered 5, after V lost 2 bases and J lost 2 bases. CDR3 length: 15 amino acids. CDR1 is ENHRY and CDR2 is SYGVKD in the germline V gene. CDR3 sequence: CAISEPQGATYEQYF. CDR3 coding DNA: TGTGCCATCAGTGAGCCCCAGGGGGCCACCTACGAGCAGTACTTC.